These T cell receptor beta chains were read from a single sample in a study of blood T cell repertoires in COVID-19. Sequenced by immunoSEQ multiplex PCR; TCRdb stores in-frame clones only, minus some. The data contain 300,000 to 400,000 clones, approximately 89% of them seen just once; the ten biggest clones take up about 2.1%. Sequenced: peripheral blood. The receptors here all came from a woman aged 55-70 years with COVID-19, enrolled during active disease. CDR3s leave out the opening cysteine and the closing phenylalanine or tryptophan. D genes are given only for firm matches.

CDR3aa: ASSLSPGHGYT; d_gene: NA; j_gene: TRBJ1-2; v_gene: TRBV7-3
CDR3aa: ASSRTSGPGGETQY; d_gene: TRBD2; j_gene: TRBJ2-5; v_gene: TRBV11-3
CDR3aa: ASSPLPRAGAASTDTQY; d_gene: NA; j_gene: TRBJ2-3; v_gene: TRBV18
CDR3aa: ASSLTTAGYT; d_gene: NA; j_gene: TRBJ1-2; v_gene: TRBV19
CDR3aa: ASSTPTGAKNIQY; d_gene: TRBD1; j_gene: TRBJ2-4; v_gene: TRBV19
CDR3aa: ASSLAFYNSPLH; d_gene: NA; j_gene: TRBJ1-6; v_gene: TRBV5-1
CDR3aa: ASSTGLLNGGYT; d_gene: NA; j_gene: TRBJ1-2; v_gene: TRBV19
CDR3aa: SASYRLAGEQY; d_gene: NA; j_gene: TRBJ2-7; v_gene: TRBV20-1
CDR3aa: ASSDPSGGVYNEQF; d_gene: TRBD2; j_gene: TRBJ2-1; v_gene: TRBV10-1
CDR3aa: ASSLAGAVQPQH; d_gene: NA; j_gene: TRBJ1-5; v_gene: TRBV5-1
CDR3aa: ASSDSGDTEAF; d_gene: NA; j_gene: TRBJ1-1; v_gene: TRBV6-4
CDR3aa: ASSLDRVLRGYT; d_gene: TRBD1; j_gene: TRBJ1-2; v_gene: TRBV28
CDR3aa: ASSLVKGPYEQY; d_gene: NA; j_gene: TRBJ2-7; v_gene: TRBV5-1
CDR3aa: ASSLRGQETQY; d_gene: NA; j_gene: TRBJ2-5; v_gene: TRBV6-5
CDR3aa: ASSPLPRSSPLH; d_gene: NA; j_gene: TRBJ1-6; v_gene: TRBV18
CDR3aa: SASLSPSFNEQF; d_gene: NA; j_gene: TRBJ2-1; v_gene: TRBV20-1
CDR3aa: ASSAGGHFEAF; d_gene: NA; j_gene: TRBJ1-1; v_gene: TRBV9
CDR3aa: AVGGNGNTIY; d_gene: NA; j_gene: TRBJ1-3; v_gene: TRBV10-3
CDR3aa: ASNPRRSGGQETQY; d_gene: NA; j_gene: TRBJ2-5; v_gene: TRBV2
CDR3aa: ASVLRAGGTPYEQY; d_gene: NA; j_gene: TRBJ2-7; v_gene: TRBV27
CDR3aa: ASTPDWKDTEAF; d_gene: NA; j_gene: TRBJ1-1; v_gene: TRBV19
CDR3aa: ASSPRENEQF; d_gene: NA; j_gene: TRBJ2-1; v_gene: TRBV7-9
CDR3aa: ASSQDLGVVSNQPQH; d_gene: NA; j_gene: TRBJ1-5; v_gene: TRBV4-1
CDR3aa: ASSRPSYGYT; d_gene: NA; j_gene: TRBJ1-2; v_gene: TRBV19